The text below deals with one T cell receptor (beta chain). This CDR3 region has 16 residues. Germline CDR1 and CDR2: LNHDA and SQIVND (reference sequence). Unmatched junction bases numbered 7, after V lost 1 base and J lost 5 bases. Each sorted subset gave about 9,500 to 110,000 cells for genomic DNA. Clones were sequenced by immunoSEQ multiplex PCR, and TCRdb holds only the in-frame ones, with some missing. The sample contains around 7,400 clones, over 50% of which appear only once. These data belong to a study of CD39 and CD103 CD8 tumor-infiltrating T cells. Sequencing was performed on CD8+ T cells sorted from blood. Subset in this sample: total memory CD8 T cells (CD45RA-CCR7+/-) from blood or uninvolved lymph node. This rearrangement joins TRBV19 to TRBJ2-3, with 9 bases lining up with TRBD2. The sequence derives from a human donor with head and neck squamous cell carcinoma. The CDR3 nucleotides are TGTGCCAGTAGTATAGGGGCTAGCGGGAAGGGAGATACGCAGTATTTT. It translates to CASSIGASGKGDTQYF.